Included here is one T cell receptor (beta chain) sequence, with context. V trimming: 4 bases; J trimming: 8 bases; junction bases outside the gene matches: 3. Germline V gene sequence: CDR1 SGHAT, CDR2 FQNNGV. The CDR3 totals 14 residues. This sample is drawn from a study of cytomegalovirus exposure and HLA in healthy donors. It was with 60 Vbeta and 13 Jbeta primers that the PCR ran. Repertoires were generated with immunoSEQ multiplex PCR, while TCRdb's copy carries only in-frame clones and drops some. The sample lists tens of thousands of clones, roughly 77% occurring once. Sequencing input: PBMCs. This chain links TRBV11-2 with TRBJ2-4; 12 nucleotides match TRBD2. The receptor was derived from a middle-aged man in good health and CMV-seronegative. CDR3 residues: CASSSRLAGDIQYF. As DNA, the CDR3 is TGTGCCAGCAGCTCTCGACTAGCGGGAGACATTCAGTACTTC.